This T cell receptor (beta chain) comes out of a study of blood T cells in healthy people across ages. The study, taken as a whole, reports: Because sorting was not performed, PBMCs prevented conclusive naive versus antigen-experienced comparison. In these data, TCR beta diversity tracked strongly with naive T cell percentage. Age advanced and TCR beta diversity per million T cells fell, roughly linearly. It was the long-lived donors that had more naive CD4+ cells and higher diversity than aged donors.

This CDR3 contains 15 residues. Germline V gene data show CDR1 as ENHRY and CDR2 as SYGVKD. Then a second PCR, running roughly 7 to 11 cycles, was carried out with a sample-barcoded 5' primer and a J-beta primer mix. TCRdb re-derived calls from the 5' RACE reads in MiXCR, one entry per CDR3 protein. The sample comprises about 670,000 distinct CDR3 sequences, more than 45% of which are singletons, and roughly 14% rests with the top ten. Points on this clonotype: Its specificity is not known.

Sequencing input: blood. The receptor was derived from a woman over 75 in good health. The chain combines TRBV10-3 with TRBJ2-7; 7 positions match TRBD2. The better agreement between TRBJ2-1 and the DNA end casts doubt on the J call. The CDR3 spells CAISEWEGSNNEQFF. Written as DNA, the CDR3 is TGTGCCATCAGTGAGTGGGAGGGTTCGAACAATGAGCAGTTCTTC.